The rows below give T cell receptor beta chains drawn from one sample of a study of technical replicates of blood from several donors. Libraries were prepared by immunoSEQ multiplex PCR; TCRdb keeps only in-frame clonotypes and omits some of them. Among 65,000 to 95,000 clones, approximately 97% were seen once, and the ten largest hold around 0.31%. What was sequenced was T cells isolated from PBMCs. Receptors were obtained from a human donor in good health. Both conserved end residues are part of each CDR3. The order of the fields is D gene, clone size, J gene, V gene, CDR3 DNA, CDR3 protein. The D gene is left open where the match is weak. Expanded clones get a size class; other rows say once, few or many, or leave the size out.

D: NA
size: NA
J: TRBJ1-1
V: TRBV28
DNA: TGTGCCAGCCTCACCTGGGGGGGAATGGACACTGAAGCTTTCTTT
CDR3: CASLTWGGMDTEAFF

D: NA
size: NA
J: TRBJ1-2
V: TRBV14
DNA: TGTGCCAGCAGCGCAGGAGGCTATGGCTACACCTTC
CDR3: CASSAGGYGYTF

D: NA
size: NA
J: TRBJ1-1
V: TRBV5-1
DNA: TGCGCCAGCAGCTTGGATTTACAGCAAGCTTTCTTT
CDR3: CASSLDLQQAFF

D: TRBD2
size: NA
J: TRBJ2-7
V: TRBV29-1
DNA: TGCAGCGTCGGACTAGCGGCCTACGAGCAGTACTTC
CDR3: CSVGLAAYEQYF

D: TRBD2
size: NA
J: TRBJ2-2
V: TRBV4-1
DNA: TGCGCCAGCAGCCAAGAGGCGGGACTAGCGGTAATTCGCGGGGAGCTGTTTTTT
CDR3: CASSQEAGLAVIRGELFF

D: TRBD1
size: NA
J: TRBJ2-7
V: TRBV6-1
DNA: TGTGCCAGCGTACGACGGACAGGGATATACGAGCAGTACTTC
CDR3: CASVRRTGIYEQYF

D: TRBD2
size: NA
J: TRBJ2-3
V: TRBV6-5
DNA: TGTGCCAGCAGTTACGTTTCGGGAGGTGATACGCAGTATTTT
CDR3: CASSYVSGGDTQYF

D: NA
size: NA
J: TRBJ1-2
V: TRBV10-3
DNA: TGTGCCATCAGTGAGTCAGGGGCAGGCTACACCTTC
CDR3: CAISESGAGYTF

D: TRBD1
size: once
J: TRBJ1-2
V: TRBV6-1
DNA: TGTGCCAGCAGTGAAGCGCTTCAGGGGGAGTTTTCTAACTATGGCTACACCTTC
CDR3: CASSEALQGEFSNYGYTF

D: TRBD1
size: NA
J: TRBJ1-5
V: TRBV2
DNA: TGTGCCAGCAGACAGGGGTTGGGTCAGCCCCAGCATTTT
CDR3: CASRQGLGQPQHF

D: TRBD1
size: NA
J: TRBJ2-7
V: TRBV28
DNA: TGTGCCAGCAGTTCTCAGACAGGGGCCTTCTACGAGCAGTACTTC
CDR3: CASSSQTGAFYEQYF

D: TRBD1
size: NA
J: TRBJ2-5
V: TRBV4-1
DNA: TGCGCCAGCAGCCTGAACCCAGGGGGCCAAGAGACCCAGTACTTC
CDR3: CASSLNPGGQETQYF

D: TRBD2
size: NA
J: TRBJ2-3
V: TRBV4-1
DNA: TGCGCCAGCAGCCAAGTCTCTTTCGGTCTATCAGCGGGGGATACGCAGTATTTT
CDR3: CASSQVSFGLSAGDTQYF

D: NA
size: NA
J: TRBJ1-4
V: TRBV6-5
DNA: TGTGCCAGCAGCGACGGGGAAAAACTGTTTTTT
CDR3: CASSDGEKLFF

D: TRBD2
size: NA
J: TRBJ2-3
V: TRBV5-4
DNA: TGTGCCAGCAGCCAGATTGCGGCCCGGGGGGCAGATACGCAGTATTTT
CDR3: CASSQIAARGADTQYF

D: TRBD1
size: NA
J: TRBJ2-1
V: TRBV11-2
DNA: TGTGCCAGCAGCCAGACTAGGACAGGGGGGTACAATGAGCAGTTCTTC
CDR3: CASSQTRTGGYNEQFF

D: NA
size: NA
J: TRBJ2-7
V: TRBV9
DNA: TGTGCCAGCAGCCTCGGTGGTGGGCGGGGACTCTACGAGCAGTACTTC
CDR3: CASSLGGGRGLYEQYF

D: NA
size: NA
J: TRBJ2-5
V: TRBV28
DNA: TGTGCCAGCAGCCCAGTTCAGGGCCAAGAGACCCAGTACTTC
CDR3: CASSPVQGQETQYF